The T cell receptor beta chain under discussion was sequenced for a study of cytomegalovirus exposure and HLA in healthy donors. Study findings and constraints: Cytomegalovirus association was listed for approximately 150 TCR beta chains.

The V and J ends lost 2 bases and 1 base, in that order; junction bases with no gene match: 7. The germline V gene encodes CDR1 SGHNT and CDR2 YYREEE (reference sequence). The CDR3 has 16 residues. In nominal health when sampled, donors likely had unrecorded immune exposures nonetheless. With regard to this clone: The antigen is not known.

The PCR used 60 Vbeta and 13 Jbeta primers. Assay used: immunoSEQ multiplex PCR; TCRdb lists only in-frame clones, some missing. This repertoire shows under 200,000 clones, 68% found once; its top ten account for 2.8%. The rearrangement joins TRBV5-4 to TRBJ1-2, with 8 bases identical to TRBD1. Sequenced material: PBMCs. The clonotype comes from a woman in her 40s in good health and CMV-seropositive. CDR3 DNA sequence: TGTGCCAGCAGCTTCTACCCGACAGGGGTTAACTATGGCTACACCTTC. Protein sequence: CASSFYPTGVNYGYTF. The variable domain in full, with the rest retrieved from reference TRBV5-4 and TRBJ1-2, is ETGVTQSPTHLIKTRGQQVTLRCSSQSGHNTVSWYQQALGQGPQFIFQYYREEENGRGNFPPRFSGLQFPNYSSELNVNALELDDSALYLCASSFYPTGVNYGYTFGSGTRLTVV.